The T cell receptor beta chain described here comes from a study of control samples from healthy donors and cancer patients. Here immunoSEQ multiplex PCR was the method, and the copy in TCRdb shows in-frame clones only, minus some. The sample shows roughly 450,000 clones, approximately 92% of them seen only once. The V and J ends lost 2 bases and 0 bases respectively, with 6 bases between them. Germline CDR1 and CDR2: MDHEN and SYDVKM. The CDR3 has 14 amino acids. This sequence originates from a man aged 35 to 55 with head and neck cancer. The source material was PBMCs. V and J are TRBV28 and TRBJ2-3; no reliable D call. The CDR3 region is CASSLSTSTDTQYF. The CDR3 nucleotides read TGTGCCAGCAGTTTAAGTACTAGCACAGATACGCAGTATTTT.